This T cell receptor beta chain is from a study of T-cell reconstitution after alpha-beta-depleted transplantation in children. This clonotype appeared many times. Its antigen is not known. The ends were cut back, 5 bases at V and 7 bases at J, with 15 bases in the middle. CDR1 and CDR2 from the germline V gene are DFQATT and SNEGSKA (reference sequence). The CDR3 has 14 residues. Unique molecular identifiers were used to barcode this TCRbeta library. TCRdb processed the PCR reads anew with MiXCR; each CDR3 protein has one entry. The table lists fewer than 350,000 distinct CDR3 sequences, around 10% of them singletons. Whole-study results and caveats: From surviving recipient T cells and thymic progenitors came the high day-60 TCRbeta diversity observed in some patients. The origin of alpha-beta T cells about two months after transplant was reportedly several hundred expanded graft clones. Most T-cell counts and diversity one year after the transplant came from T cells that were newly produced.

This chain links TRBV20-1 with TRBJ1-6; D is uncertain. The sample here was PBMCs, taken before TCRalphabeta/CD19-depleted stem cell transplant. The clonotype comes from a boy in the first two years of life with acute myeloid leukemia, due to receive a stem cell transplant. The CDR3 DNA reads as TGCAGTGCTCGGAGGCAAGGGCCAAATTCACCCCTCCACTTT. Encoded protein: CSARRQGPNSPLHF.